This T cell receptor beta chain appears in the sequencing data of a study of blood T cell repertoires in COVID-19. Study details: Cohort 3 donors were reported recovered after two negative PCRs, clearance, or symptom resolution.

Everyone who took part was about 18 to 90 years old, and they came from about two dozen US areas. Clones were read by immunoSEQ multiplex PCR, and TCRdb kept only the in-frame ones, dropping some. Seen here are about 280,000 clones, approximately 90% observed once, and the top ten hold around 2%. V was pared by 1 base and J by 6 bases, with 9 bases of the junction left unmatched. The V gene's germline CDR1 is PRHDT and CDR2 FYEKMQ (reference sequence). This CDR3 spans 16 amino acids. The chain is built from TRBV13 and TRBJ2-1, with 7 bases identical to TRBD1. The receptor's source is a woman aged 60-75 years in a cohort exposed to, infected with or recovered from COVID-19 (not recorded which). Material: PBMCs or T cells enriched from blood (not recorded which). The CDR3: CASSLADRAGGNEQFF. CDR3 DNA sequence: TGTGCCAGCAGCTTAGCCGACAGGGCAGGAGGCAATGAGCAGTTCTTC.